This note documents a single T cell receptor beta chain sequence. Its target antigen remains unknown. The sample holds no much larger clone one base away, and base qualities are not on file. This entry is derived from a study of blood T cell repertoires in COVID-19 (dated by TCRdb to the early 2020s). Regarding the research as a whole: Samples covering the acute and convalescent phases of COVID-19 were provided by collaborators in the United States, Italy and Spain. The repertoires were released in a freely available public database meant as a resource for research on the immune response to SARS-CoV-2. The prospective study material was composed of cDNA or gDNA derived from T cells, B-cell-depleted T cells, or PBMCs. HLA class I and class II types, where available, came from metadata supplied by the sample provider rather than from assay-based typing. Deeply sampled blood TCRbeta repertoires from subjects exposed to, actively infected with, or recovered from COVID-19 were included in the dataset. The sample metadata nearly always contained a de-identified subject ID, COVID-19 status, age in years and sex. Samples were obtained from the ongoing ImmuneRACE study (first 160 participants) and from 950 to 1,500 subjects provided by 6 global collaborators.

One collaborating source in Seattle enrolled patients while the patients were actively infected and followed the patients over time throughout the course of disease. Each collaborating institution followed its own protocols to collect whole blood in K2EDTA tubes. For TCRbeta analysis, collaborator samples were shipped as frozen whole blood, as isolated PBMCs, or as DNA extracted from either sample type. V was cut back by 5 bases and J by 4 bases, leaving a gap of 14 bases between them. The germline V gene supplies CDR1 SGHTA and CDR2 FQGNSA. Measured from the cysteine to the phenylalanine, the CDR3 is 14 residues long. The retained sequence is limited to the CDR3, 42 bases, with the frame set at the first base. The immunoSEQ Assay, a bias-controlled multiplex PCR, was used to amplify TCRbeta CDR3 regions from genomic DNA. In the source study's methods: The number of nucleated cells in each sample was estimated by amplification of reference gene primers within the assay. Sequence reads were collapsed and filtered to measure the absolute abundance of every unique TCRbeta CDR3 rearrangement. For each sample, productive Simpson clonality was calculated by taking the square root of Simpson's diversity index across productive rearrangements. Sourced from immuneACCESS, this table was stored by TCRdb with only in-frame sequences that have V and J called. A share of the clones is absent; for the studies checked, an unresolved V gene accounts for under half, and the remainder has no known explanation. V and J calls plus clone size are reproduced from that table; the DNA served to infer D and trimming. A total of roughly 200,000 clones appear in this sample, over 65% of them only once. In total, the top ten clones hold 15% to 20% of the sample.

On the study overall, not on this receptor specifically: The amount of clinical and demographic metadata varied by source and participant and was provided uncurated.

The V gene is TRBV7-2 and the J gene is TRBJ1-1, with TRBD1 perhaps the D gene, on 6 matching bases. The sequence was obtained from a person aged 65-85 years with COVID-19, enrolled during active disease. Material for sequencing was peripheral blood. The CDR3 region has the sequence CASSAQGGATEAFF. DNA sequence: TGTGCCAGCAGCGCCCAAGGGGGGGCCACTGAAGCTTTCTTT.